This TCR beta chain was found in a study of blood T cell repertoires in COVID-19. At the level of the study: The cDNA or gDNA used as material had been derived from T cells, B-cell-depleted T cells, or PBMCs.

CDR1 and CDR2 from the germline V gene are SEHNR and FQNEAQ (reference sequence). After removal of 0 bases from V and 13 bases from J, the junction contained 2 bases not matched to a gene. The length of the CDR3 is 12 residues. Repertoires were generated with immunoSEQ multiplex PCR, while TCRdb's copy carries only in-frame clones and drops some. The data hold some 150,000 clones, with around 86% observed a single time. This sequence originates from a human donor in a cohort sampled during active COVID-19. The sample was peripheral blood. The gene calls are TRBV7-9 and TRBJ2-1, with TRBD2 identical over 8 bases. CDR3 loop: CASSLAAGGQFF. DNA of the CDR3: TGTGCCAGCAGCTTAGCGGCGGGAGGACAGTTCTTC.